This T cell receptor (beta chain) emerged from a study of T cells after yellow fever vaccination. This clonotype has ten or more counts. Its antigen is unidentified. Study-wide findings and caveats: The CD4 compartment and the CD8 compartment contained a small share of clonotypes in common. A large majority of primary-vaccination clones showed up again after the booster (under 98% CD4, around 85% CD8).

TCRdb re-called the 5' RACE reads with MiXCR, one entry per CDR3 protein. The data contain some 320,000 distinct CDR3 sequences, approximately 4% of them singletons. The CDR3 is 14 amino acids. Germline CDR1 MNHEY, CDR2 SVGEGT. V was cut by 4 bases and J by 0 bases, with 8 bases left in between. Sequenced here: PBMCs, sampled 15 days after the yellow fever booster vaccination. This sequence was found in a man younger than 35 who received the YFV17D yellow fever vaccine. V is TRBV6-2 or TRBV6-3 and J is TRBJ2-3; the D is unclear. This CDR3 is CASSWTASTDTQYF. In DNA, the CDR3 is TGTGCCAGCAGTTGGACCGCTAGCACAGATACGCAGTATTTT.